These 26 T cell receptor beta chains came from one sample sequenced in a study of cytomegalovirus exposure and HLA in healthy donors. Researchers ran the PCR with 60 Vbeta and 13 Jbeta primers. Using immunoSEQ multiplex PCR, the repertoire was profiled, and TCRdb retains in-frame clones only, with some absent. The listing contains 220,000 or so clones. The specimen sequenced was PBMCs. Receptors originate from a girl between 2 and 10 years old in good health and CMV-seropositive.

The chain employs TRBV7-2 and TRBJ1-1; 8 positions match TRBD1. Trimming cost V 3 bases and J 4 bases; bases outside gene matches: 7. Germline V gene data show CDR1 as SGHTA and CDR2 as FQGNSA. CDR3 length: 15 amino acids. CDR3 nucleotide sequence: TGTGCCAGCAGCTTTAGGACAGGGTTCGGCACTGAAGCTTTCTTT. As protein: CASSFRTGFGTEAFF.

V is TRBV6-5 and J is TRBJ1-2, with 7 bases that match TRBD1. The CDR3 is 14 amino acids. V lost 3 bases, J lost 5 bases, and 6 bases stayed unmatched. The germline gives CDR1 MNHEY, CDR2 SVGAGI. CDR3 residues: CASSYEAGGYGYTF. CDR3 nucleotides: TGTGCCAGCAGTTATGAGGCAGGGGGTTATGGCTACACCTTC.

V is TRBV27 and J is TRBJ2-6; possibly TRBD1 for D (6 bases). CDR3 length: 15 amino acids. Germline CDR1 is MNHEY and CDR2 is SMNVEV (reference sequence). V lost 2 bases and J 2 bases, leaving 7 bases between the germline ends. This chain's CDR3 is CASSLEGAGANVLTF. The CDR3 DNA sequence: TGTGCCAGCAGTTTAGAGGGGGCTGGGGCCAACGTCCTGACTTTC. Full variable domain (remainder filled in from reference TRBV27 and TRBJ2-6): EAQVTQNPRYLITVTGKKLTVTCSQNMNHEYMSWYRQDPGLGLRQIYYSMNVEVTDKGDVPEGYKVSRKEKRNFPLILESPSPNQTSLYFCASSLEGAGANVLTFGAGSRLTVL.

The chain recombines TRBV7-9 with TRBJ2-7; D remains unclear. Germline V gene sequence: CDR1 SEHNR, CDR2 FQNEAQ (reference sequence). This CDR3 is built from 14 residues. Trimming stripped 0 bases from V and 6 bases from J, with 12 bases between. The CDR3 sequence: CASSLAGVLREQYF. CDR3 coding DNA: TGTGCCAGCAGCTTAGCTGGAGTCCTCCGCGAGCAGTACTTC.

The gene calls are TRBV15 and TRBJ2-7; the D gene is possibly TRBD1 (6 bases). Germline V lookup: CDR1 LNHNV, CDR2 YYDKDF (reference sequence). The CDR3 has 13 amino acids. Trimming removed 4 bases from V and 5 bases from J, with 12 bases in between. The CDR3 DNA reads as TGTGCCACCAGCATGGAAGGGGGACACGAGCAGTACTTC. Translated: CATSMEGGHEQYF. Full variable domain (rest looked up from reference TRBV15 and TRBJ2-7): DAMVIQNPRYQVTQFGKPVTLSCSQTLNHNVMYWYQQKSSQAPKLLFHYYDKDFNNEADTPDNFQSRRPNTSFCFLDIRSPGLGDTAMYLCATSMEGGHEQYFGPGTRLTVT.

V and J are TRBV19 and TRBJ2-2; D unresolved. The CDR3 has 12 residues. The V and J ends lost 6 bases and 8 bases respectively, with 10 bases between them. The germline V gene has CDR1 LNHDA and CDR2 SQIVND (reference sequence). CDR3: CASRTWAGELFF. The DNA for the CDR3 is TGTGCCAGTAGAACGTGGGCTGGGGAGCTGTTTTTT.

The chain employs TRBV5-6 and TRBJ2-7; 8 bases agree with TRBD1. Germline values: CDR1 SGHDT, CDR2 YYEEEE. Trimming at V came to 2 bases and at J to 5 bases, leaving 6 bases not matched to a gene. The CDR3 is 14 amino acids. CDR3 nucleotides: TGTGCCAGCAGCTTTCCTTTGACAGGGGACGAGCAGTACTTC. Translation gives CASSFPLTGDEQYF.

The CDR3 sequence is CASSPRQFNQPQHF. CDR3 sequence (DNA): TGTGCCAGCAGTCCGCGACAGTTCAATCAGCCCCAGCATTTT. The chain is built from TRBV27 and TRBJ1-5; tentative D call: TRBD1 (5 bases). From germline, CDR1 is MNHEY and CDR2 SMNVEV (reference sequence). The CDR3 contains 14 residues. V lost 5 bases, J lost 3 bases, and 11 bases lay in between.

The chain uses TRBV10-3 and TRBJ2-7, with a tentative D call TRBD2 (6 bases). CDR3 size: 16 residues. CDR1 ENHRY and CDR2 SYGVKD come from the germline V gene. V lost 3 bases and J 4 bases, leaving 19 bases between the germline ends. CDR3 sequence: CAISDSTRGSSYEQYF. CDR3 coding DNA: TGTGCCATCAGTGACTCGACCCGGGGGAGTTCGTACGAGCAGTACTTC.

The chain is built from TRBV10-1 and TRBJ1-4; D gene ambiguous. V dropped 3 bases and J dropped 8 bases, with 10 bases sitting between them. The length of the CDR3 is 13 residues. Germline V gene sequence: CDR1 WNHNN, CDR2 SYGVQD (reference sequence). The CDR3 nucleotides are TGCGCCAGCAGTGATTTAACGGGGGAAAAACTGTTTTTT. This encodes CASSDLTGEKLFF.

The chain is built from TRBV5-6 and TRBJ2-4; TRBD2 is a possible D gene (6 bases). Trimming pared 0 bases from V and 0 bases from J, leaving 10 bases between. The CDR3 is made up of 16 amino acids. Germline-derived CDR1 and CDR2 are SGHDT and YYEEEE. CDR3 residues: CASSLGGEVAKNIQYF. CDR3 coding DNA: TGTGCCAGCAGCTTGGGAGGGGAGGTAGCCAAAAACATTCAGTACTTC.

The chain employs TRBV7-8 and TRBJ2-3; tentative D call: TRBD2 (5 bases). CDR3 length: 15 amino acids. Trimming removed 2 bases at V and 2 bases at J, with 11 bases between. CDR1 is SGHVS and CDR2 is FQNEAQ in the germline V gene. DNA of the CDR3: TGTGCCAGCAGCTTACGAGGGTTAATCACAGATACGCAGTATTTT. Translating gives CASSLRGLITDTQYF.

The chain combines TRBV6-5 with TRBJ1-4; weak D call: TRBD1 (5 bases). Germline V gives CDR1 MNHEY, CDR2 SVGAGI. CDR3 length: 15 amino acids. V was pared by 0 bases and J by 4 bases, with 9 bases between. The CDR3: CASSYSSGFNEKLFF. The CDR3 DNA is TGTGCCAGCAGTTACTCGTCAGGGTTTAATGAAAAACTGTTTTTT.

CDR3 in amino acids: CASSLGYGGEQYF. In nucleotides, the CDR3 is TGTGCCAGCAGCTTAGGGTACGGTGGCGAGCAGTACTTC. The rearrangement joins TRBV7-9 to TRBJ2-7; D gene ambiguous. CDR1 SEHNR and CDR2 FQNEAQ come from the germline V gene (reference sequence). There are 13 residues in the CDR3. The germline V and J ends were trimmed by 1 base and 6 bases, with 10 bases remaining between them.

This chain uses TRBV7-6 with TRBJ2-3; D unclear. Trimming took 5 bases from V and 6 from J, leaving 15 bases between them. Per the germline V gene, CDR1 is SGHVS and CDR2 is FNYEAQ. This CDR3 contains 14 residues. In nucleotides, the CDR3 is TGTGCCAGCAGCCCCCCCGGGTTACGGGATACGCAGTATTTT. Its protein product is CASSPPGLRDTQYF. The whole variable domain, remainder taken from reference TRBV7-6 and TRBJ2-3, is GAGVSQSPRYKVTKRGQDVALRCDPISGHVSLYWYRQALGQGPEFLTYFNYEAQQDKSGLPNDRFSAERPEGSISTLTIQRTEQRDSAMYRCASSPPGLRDTQYFGPGTRLTVL.

The V and J genes are TRBV7-9 and TRBJ2-7; D is unresolved. V gave up 4 bases and J gave up 2 bases, with 12 bases separating them. CDR1 and CDR2 from the germline V gene are SEHNR and FQNEAQ (reference sequence). This CDR3 has 14 amino acids. The CDR3 DNA follows: TGTGCCAGCAGCTCTATTAGTCCGACCTACGAGCAGTACTTC. This translates into CASSSISPTYEQYF.

The chain carries TRBV6-5 and TRBJ2-5; a possible D gene is TRBD1 (6 bases). CDR3 size: 13 residues. V lost 5 bases and J lost 5, with 12 bases in between. The germline V gene encodes CDR1 MNHEY and CDR2 SVGAGI. CDR3 loop: CASSAQGRETQYF. CDR3 sequence (DNA): TGTGCCAGCAGTGCACAGGGCAGGGAGACCCAGTACTTC.

The gene calls are TRBV5-1 and TRBJ2-3; possible D gene TRBD2, 6 bases. Trimming stripped 4 bases from V and 9 bases from J, with 12 bases between. In germline, CDR1 is SGHRS, CDR2 YFSETQ. The CDR3 runs 12 residues. DNA for the CDR3: TGCGCCAGCAGCACGGACTATACGACGCAGTATTTT. This encodes CASSTDYTTQYF.

The chain recombines TRBV10-3 with TRBJ2-7; 12 bases map to TRBD1. The length of the CDR3 is 15 residues. From germline, CDR1 is ENHRY and CDR2 SYGVKD. Trimming removed 3 bases from V and 4 bases from J; junction bases left unmatched: 4. The CDR3 region is CAISEWGQGAYEQYF. Here the CDR3 DNA reads TGTGCCATCAGTGAATGGGGACAGGGGGCGTACGAGCAGTACTTC.

This chain uses TRBV14 with TRBJ1-5; D unclear. Germline V gene sequence: CDR1 SGHDN, CDR2 FVKESK. Trimming took 0 bases from V and 0 from J, leaving 15 bases between them. The CDR3 has 18 amino acids. DNA for the CDR3: TGTGCCAGCAGCCAAGAAAAGGGAGACCGAAGTAGCAATCAGCCCCAGCATTTT. It translates to CASSQEKGDRSSNQPQHF.

The rearrangement uses TRBV5-1 and TRBJ2-1, with TRBD1 matching 9 bases. V trimming: 2 bases; J trimming: 6 bases; junction bases outside the gene matches: 3. Germline values: CDR1 SGHRS, CDR2 YFSETQ. This CDR3 has 14 residues. CDR3 nucleotides: TGCGCCAGCAGCTTCTCGGACAGGGGCAATGAGCAGTTCTTC. Translating it yields CASSFSDRGNEQFF.

The J gene is TRBJ2-4, the V gene TRBV5-6; tentative D call: TRBD2 (6 bases). This CDR3 has 18 residues. V lost 3 bases to trimming and J lost 1 base, with 20 bases between them. CDR1 and CDR2 (germline): SGHDT, YYEEEE. The CDR3 nucleotides are TGTGCCAGCAGCTCACCCGGGGCGGGGTCCGCGGCCAAAAACATTCAGTACTTC. Amino acids: CASSSPGAGSAAKNIQYF.

V is TRBV15 and J is TRBJ2-5; D might be TRBD2 (5 bases). This CDR3 contains 15 residues. Germline loops: CDR1 LNHNV, CDR2 YYDKDF (reference sequence). The V end lost 0 bases, the J end lost 7 bases, and 15 bases lay between the germline ends. The CDR3 DNA reads as TGTGCCACCAGCAGAGATCCCGAGGGCTTCGGGACCCAGTACTTC. The encoded protein is CATSRDPEGFGTQYF. The full variable domain, its missing parts supplied by reference TRBV15 and TRBJ2-5, is DAMVIQNPRYQVTQFGKPVTLSCSQTLNHNVMYWYQQKSSQAPKLLFHYYDKDFNNEADTPDNFQSRRPNTSFCFLDIRSPGLGDTAMYLCATSRDPEGFGTQYFGPGTRLLVL.

The V and J genes are TRBV6-5 and TRBJ1-2; D uncertain. V dropped 0 bases and J dropped 4 bases, with 6 bases sitting between them. This CDR3 spans 13 amino acids. CDR1 MNHEY and CDR2 SVGAGI come from the germline V gene. The CDR3, as DNA: TGTGCCAGCAGTTACTCTTCCAGCTATGGCTACACCTTC. This encodes CASSYSSSYGYTF.

This chain links TRBV6-1 with TRBJ2-3; TRBD2 matches 8 bases. Trimming removed 6 bases from V and 4 bases from J; junction bases left unmatched: 6. Germline loops: CDR1 MNHNS, CDR2 SASEGT. The CDR3 consists of 14 residues. CDR3 loop: CASRPGGPADTQYF. In DNA form, the CDR3 reads TGTGCCAGCAGGCCGGGAGGGCCAGCAGATACGCAGTATTTT.

This rearrangement joins TRBV6-5 to TRBJ2-7, with D perhaps TRBD1 (6 bases). The germline V gene encodes CDR1 MNHEY and CDR2 SVGAGI. The CDR3 has 14 amino acids. Trimming took off 6 bases at V and 1 base at J, with 13 bases between the two ends. CDR3 loop: CASRRTAQSYEQYF. The CDR3 DNA reads as TGTGCCAGCAGGAGGACAGCCCAATCCTACGAGCAGTACTTC.